This T cell receptor beta chain was sequenced in a study of blood T cell repertoires in COVID-19. At the level of the study: Nucleic acid was either cDNA or gDNA, and it came from T cells, B-cell-depleted T cells, or PBMCs.

Donors were grouped by their self-reported clinical history. All exposed participants met a person with COVID-19 within 2 weeks before entering the study. Assay: immunoSEQ multiplex PCR; the TCRdb copy retains only in-frame clones and omits some. Among approximately 250,000 clones, 80% to 95% were seen once, and the ten largest hold about 3%. Material for sequencing was PBMCs or T cells enriched from blood (not recorded which). The TCR originated in a middle-aged man who had been exposed to COVID-19.

The CDR3 DNA reads as TGTGCCAGCAGTTTATCGTCGGGGGGATTAGCCTACAATGAGCAGTTCTTC. Its protein is CASSLSSGGLAYNEQFF. J is TRBJ2-1 and V is TRBV27; 7 nucleotides match TRBD2. Germline CDR1 and CDR2: MNHEY and SMNVEV (reference sequence). The V and J ends lost 0 bases and 2 bases, in that order; junction bases with no gene match: 7. There are 17 residues in the CDR3.